One sample yielded the 8 T cell receptor beta chains listed below, sequenced in a study of blood T cell repertoires in COVID-19. Clones were read by immunoSEQ multiplex PCR, and TCRdb kept only the in-frame ones, dropping some. The top ten clones hold about 20% of a sample with approximately 180,000 clones, more than 75% of them seen once. The sample consisted of peripheral blood. The receptors were sampled from a person between 65 and 79 years old with COVID-19, enrolled during active disease.

This clone was observed a single time. The chain joins TRBV2 to TRBJ2-1; D is unclear. The ends were cut back, 3 bases at V and 10 bases at J, with 13 bases in the middle. The CDR3 length is 13 residues. Germline-derived CDR1 and CDR2 are SNHLY and FYNNEI. The CDR3 reads CASSEDGDREQFF. The CDR3 DNA follows: TGTGCCAGCAGTGAGGATGGAGACCGCGAGCAGTTCTTC.

The chain is built from TRBV4-2 and TRBJ2-7, with a weak D call TRBD2 (6 bases). The length of the CDR3 is 13 residues. V was shortened by 4 bases and J by 6 bases, with 13 bases between the two germline ends. The V gene's germline CDR1 is LGHNA and CDR2 YNFKEQ. The CDR3 reads CASSPSTRREQYF. CDR3 coding DNA: TGTGCCAGCAGCCCCTCGACTAGACGCGAGCAGTACTTC.

This sequence joins TRBV6-1 and TRBJ1-2, with 7 nucleotides matching TRBD1. Germline V gives CDR1 MNHNS, CDR2 SASEGT. The CDR3 sequence is 16 residues long. The V gene end was trimmed by 0 bases and the J gene end by 0 bases; junction bases not matched to a gene: 4. CDR3 nucleotide sequence: TGTGCCAGCAGTGAAGCCTCGGACAGGTCTAACTATGGCTACACCTTC. This encodes CASSEASDRSNYGYTF.

The chain is built from TRBV7-2 and TRBJ2-7; 8 positions match TRBD1. Germline CDR1 is SGHTA and CDR2 is FQGNSA. The CDR3 is 14 residues long. J lost 5 bases, V lost 1 base, and 4 bases had no gene match. CDR3 coding DNA: TGTGCCAGCAGCTTAGGACAGGGGTTCGACGAGCAGTACTTC. This codes for CASSLGQGFDEQYF.

This rearrangement joins TRBV6-6 to TRBJ2-1; weak D call: TRBD2 (6 bases). This CDR3 is 15 amino acids long. Trimming took off 5 bases at V and 0 bases at J, with 11 bases between the two ends. CDR1 MNHNY and CDR2 SVGAGI come from the germline V gene (reference sequence). The CDR3 DNA reads as TGTGCCAGCAGTACGGGGGACCCCTCCTACAATGAGCAGTTCTTC. Protein: CASSTGDPSYNEQFF.

The chain couples TRBV28 to TRBJ1-5; D is perhaps TRBD1 (5 bases). The germline CDR1 and CDR2 sequences are MDHEN and SYDVKM. CDR3 size: 15 residues. Trimming cost V 3 bases and J 4 bases, with 13 bases left between them. CDR3: CASSFGAGGNQPQHF. The CDR3 nucleotides read TGTGCCAGCAGTTTTGGAGCTGGGGGGAATCAGCCCCAGCATTTT.

The chain links TRBV5-1 to TRBJ1-6; D is unresolved. The CDR3 is 13 amino acids. V gave up 0 bases and J gave up 10 bases, with 8 bases separating them. CDR1 SGHRS and CDR2 YFSETQ come from the germline V gene. CDR3 in DNA: TGCGCCAGCAGCTTGGAATCGAGATCACCCCTCCACTTT. Translated: CASSLESRSPLHF.

This chain uses TRBV11-3 with TRBJ2-7, with no clear D. The ends were cut back, 0 bases at V and 4 bases at J, with 4 bases in the middle. CDR3 length: 12 residues. Germline-derived CDR1 and CDR2 are SGHNT and YENEEA. CDR3 region: CASSLDGYEQYF. The CDR3 coding sequence is TGTGCCAGCAGCTTAGACGGTTACGAGCAGTACTTC.